Sequencing of this TCR beta chain was carried out in a study of T cell responses to AZD1222 COVID-19 vaccine. A single count supports this clone. Measured with immunoSEQ multiplex PCR; TCRdb has only the in-frame clones, and not every one. The sample consists of approximately 170,000 clones, 87% of them appearing once. The CDR3 has 12 residues. V lost 6 bases to trimming and J lost 6 bases, with 12 bases between them. This chain joins TRBV12-3 or TRBV12-4 and TRBJ2-7; weak D call: TRBD1 (6 bases). The source was peripheral blood, collected 28 days after the second AZD1222 dose. The clonotype originates from an adult who received the AZD1222 COVID-19 vaccine. This CDR3 is CASRLTGPEQYF. CDR3 nucleotides: TGTGCCAGCAGATTAACAGGGCCCGAGCAGTACTTC.